Following are 25 T cell receptor beta chains from one sample sequenced in a study of metastatic and nonmetastatic thyroid tumors. The entire patient cohort was treatment-naive prior to thyroid surgery. Using MiXCR, TCRdb re-called clones from the PCR reads. The sample contains 35,000 to 55,000 clones, 3% to 3.5% of which appear only once. Sample: blood. The source is a female donor with papillary thyroid cancer or a benign thyroid nodule (not recorded which). Some clones in this sample may be carry-over from other donors' samples.

This clone appeared many times. The gene calls are TRBV7-2 and TRBJ2-5; 16 bases are a match to TRBD2. The germline V gene has CDR1 SGHTA and CDR2 FQGNSA. The CDR3 is made up of 16 amino acids. J gave up 6 bases and V 5 bases, and 6 bases lay outside the gene matches. The CDR3 DNA follows: TGTGCCAGCAGCACGGGACTAGCGGGAGGGCTAAAGACCCAGTACTTC. As protein: CASSTGLAGGLKTQYF.

CDR3 amino acids: CASSPRTSYGYTF. The CDR3, as DNA: TGTGCCAGCAGCCCACGGACTTCATATGGCTACACCTTC. This chain joins TRBV11-3 and TRBJ1-2; D unresolved. V was pared by 5 bases and J by 5 bases, with 12 bases between. The CDR3 consists of 13 residues. Germline lookup yields CDR1 SGHNT and CDR2 YENEEA.

The chain joins TRBV3-1 to TRBJ2-6, with D hard to call. The V gene's germline CDR1 is LGHDT and CDR2 YNNKEL (reference sequence). V was cut by 1 base and J by 4 bases, with 2 bases left in between. This CDR3 has 13 residues. DNA for the CDR3: TGTGCCAGCAGCCAAGGGGGGGCCAACGTCCTGACTTTC. It codes for CASSQGGANVLTF.

This clone has at least ten counts. The chain carries TRBV28 and TRBJ2-7; 12 bases match TRBD2. The CDR3 runs to 15 residues. Trimming removed 2 bases from V and 2 bases from J; junction bases left unmatched: 1. Germline CDR1 reads MDHEN; CDR2 reads SYDVKM. The CDR3 DNA is TGTGCCAGCAGTTTAGGACTAGCGGGGCCCTACGAGCAGTACTTC. Protein: CASSLGLAGPYEQYF.

The V and J genes are TRBV19 and TRBJ2-1, with D unresolved. The CDR3 is 15 amino acids. Germline V gene lookup returns CDR1 LNHDA and CDR2 SQIVND (reference sequence). The V gene lost 1 base and the J gene lost 3 bases, with 10 bases spanning the gap. The DNA for the CDR3 is TGTGCCAGTAGTATAGTAGTTGGGGACTACAATGAGCAGTTCTTC. Its protein is CASSIVVGDYNEQFF.

This clone was counted ten times or more. The V gene is TRBV7-3, the J gene TRBJ2-5; D is unclear. CDR1 is SGHTA and CDR2 is FQGTGA in the germline V gene. CDR3 size: 13 residues. The V gene lost 0 bases and the J gene lost 7 bases, with 9 bases spanning the gap. Here the CDR3 DNA reads TGTGCCAGCAGCTTAACGGGCACGGGGACCCAGTACTTC. Translated: CASSLTGTGTQYF.

This sequence joins TRBV28 and TRBJ2-7, with D unresolved. This CDR3 region has 16 residues. Germline assignment: CDR1 MDHEN and CDR2 SYDVKM. Trimming removed 6 bases at V and 0 bases at J, with 18 bases between. CDR3 protein: CASSPNARVSSYEQYF. The CDR3 nucleotides read TGTGCCAGCAGCCCAAACGCTCGGGTCAGCTCCTACGAGCAGTACTTC.

J is TRBJ2-3 and V is TRBV6-1; TRBD2 matches at 12 bases. This CDR3 contains 16 residues. With 5 bases clipped from V and 5 bases from J, the junction kept 8 bases outside the gene matches. Germline V CDR1 and CDR2: MNHNS, SASEGT. CDR3 protein: CASSPSSGRARDTQYF. In DNA form, the CDR3 reads TGTGCCAGCAGTCCCTCTAGCGGGAGGGCCAGAGATACGCAGTATTTT.

V gene TRBV2 combines with J gene TRBJ1-3; 7 bases match TRBD1. The V and J ends lost 1 base and 4 bases, in that order; junction bases with no gene match: 7. This CDR3 has 16 amino acids. Germline V gene lookup returns CDR1 SNHLY and CDR2 FYNNEI. CDR3 loop: CASSEGSRGIGNTIYF. The CDR3 nucleotides read TGTGCCAGCAGTGAAGGGAGCAGGGGGATCGGAAACACCATATATTTT. Based on the CDR3 plus reference TRBV2 and TRBJ1-3, the full variable domain is EPEVTQTPSHQVTQMGQEVILRCVPISNHLYFYWYRQILGQKVEFLVSFYNNEISEKSEIFDDQFSVERPDGSNFTLKIRSTKLEDSAMYFCASSEGSRGIGNTIYFGEGSWLTVV.

The table lists this clone with a few counts. At one end, the junction sequence differs from germline, possibly due to a read error. V and J are TRBV6-9 and TRBJ2-7; D is undetermined. Germline lookup yields CDR1 MNHGY and CDR2 SVAAGI. The CDR3 consists of 14 residues. The CDR3 reads CASSYEWIVASENF. CDR3 bases: TGTGCCAGCAGTTACGAGTGGATCGTCGCCAGTGAAAACTTC.

The rearrangement uses TRBV2 and TRBJ2-7; D remains ambiguous. The CDR3 runs 12 residues. The V end was cut by 6 bases, the J end by 8 bases, with 14 bases between. Looked up from germline, CDR1 is SNHLY and CDR2 is FYNNEI. The CDR3 bases are TGTGCCAGCAGGCTTGGGGTGCTCAAGCAGTACTTC. Translated, it gives CASRLGVLKQYF.

This clone was observed a handful of times. The chain employs TRBV19 and TRBJ1-5; 9 bases are a match to TRBD1. Per germline, CDR1 LNHDA and CDR2 SQIVND (reference sequence). The CDR3 is 16 amino acids. V lost 4 bases to trimming and J lost 6 bases; unmatched junction nucleotides: 10. The CDR3 DNA sequence: TGTGCCAGTAGTACCCGACCACAGGGGGCGGTTCAGCCCCAGCATTTT. Translating gives CASSTRPQGAVQPQHF.

This clone was picked up many times. This chain links TRBV28 with TRBJ2-1; TRBD2 agrees at 11 bases. The CDR3 covers 15 residues. Looked up from germline, CDR1 is MDHEN and CDR2 is SYDVKM. J gave up 5 bases and V 6 bases, and 6 bases lay outside the gene matches. The CDR3 reads CASSIAGGSDNEQFF. In DNA, the CDR3 is TGTGCCAGCAGCATAGCGGGAGGGTCTGACAATGAGCAGTTCTTC.

This clone was seen at least ten times. This chain connects TRBV9 to TRBJ2-7, with D possibly TRBD2 on 5 matching bases. The V and J ends lost 4 bases and 2 bases respectively, with 10 bases between them. Germline assignment: CDR1 SGDLS and CDR2 YYNGEE. The CDR3 loop spans 13 amino acids. CDR3 sequence (DNA): TGTGCCAGCAGCCGCGGAGGCCCCTACGAGCAGTACTTC. It translates to CASSRGGPYEQYF.

This rearrangement joins TRBV5-1 to TRBJ1-2; tentative D call: TRBD1 (6 bases). In germline, CDR1 is SGHRS, CDR2 YFSETQ. The V gene lost 3 bases and the J gene lost 8 bases, with 20 bases spanning the gap. This CDR3 contains 15 residues. CDR3 protein: CASSSSDSPWSGYTF. As DNA, the CDR3 is TGCGCCAGCAGCTCCTCGGACAGCCCATGGAGCGGCTACACCTTC.

This clone was detected many times. The rearrangement joins TRBV2 to TRBJ2-7; D may be TRBD1 (5 bases). The CDR3 has 14 amino acids. Trimming left V 6 bases short and J 1 base short, with 13 bases between. The germline CDR1 and CDR2 sequences are SNHLY and FYNNEI. This chain's CDR3 is CASSLPQGSYEQYF. The CDR3 nucleotides read TGTGCCAGCAGCCTCCCCCAGGGTTCCTACGAGCAGTACTTC.

This clone has more than one count but fewer than ten. The genes are TRBV6-1 and TRBJ2-3; 9 nucleotides match TRBD1. The CDR3 sequence is 17 residues long. The junction had 16 bases not matched to a gene; V was cut back by 7 bases and J by 5 bases. Germline values: CDR1 MNHNS, CDR2 SASEGT. DNA of the CDR3: TGTGCCAGCACCTCCCCACCGGTACAGGGGGCGTTAGATACGCAGTATTTT. It specifies CASTSPPVQGALDTQYF.

There are a few counts of this clone. The V and J genes are TRBV6-5 and TRBJ1-3; unclear D gene. The CDR3 extends over 16 amino acids. Germline CDR1 is MNHEY and CDR2 is SVGAGI. The germline V and J ends were trimmed by 10 bases and 0 bases, with 19 bases remaining between them. This chain's CDR3 is CATISVVGSSGNTIYF. The CDR3 region has the DNA TGTGCCACCATTAGTGTGGTGGGCAGCTCTGGAAACACCATATATTTT.

This clone was detected only a few times. Other DNA variants within this sample encode the same CDR3. The V and J genes are TRBV6-1 and TRBJ2-6; D tentatively fits TRBD1 or TRBD2 (5 bases each). V lost 6 bases, J lost 1 base, and 13 bases lay in between. The CDR3 covers 16 residues. Germline assignment: CDR1 MNHNS and CDR2 SASEGT. As DNA, the CDR3 is TGTGCCAGCAGGATCCTGGGGACGTCTGGGGCCAACGTCCTGACTTTC. Encoded protein: CASRILGTSGANVLTF.

This clone appeared many times. The V call is TRBV19, the J call TRBJ2-3; 7 positions agree with TRBD1. The CDR3 covers 14 residues. V shed 4 bases and J 2 bases; nucleotides not matched to a gene: 3. Germline V lookup: CDR1 LNHDA, CDR2 SQIVND (reference sequence). The CDR3 DNA reads as TGTGCCAGTAGTAACAGGGGATCCACAGATACGCAGTATTTT. Protein sequence: CASSNRGSTDTQYF.

This clone was seen more than once but under ten times. V and J are TRBV20-1 and TRBJ2-3; the match to TRBD2 covers 13 bases. Germline V gene data show CDR1 as DFQATT and CDR2 as SNEGSKA (reference sequence). The CDR3 is made up of 15 amino acids. The trim removed 4 bases at V and 5 bases at J, leaving 6 bases unmatched. CDR3 residues: CSANGLAGVGDTQYF. CDR3 DNA: TGCAGTGCTAACGGACTAGCGGGAGTTGGAGATACGCAGTATTTT.

This clone has a handful of counts. The V and J genes are TRBV2 and TRBJ2-7; 8 bases align to TRBD2. This CDR3 has 14 amino acids. CDR1 SNHLY and CDR2 FYNNEI come from the germline V gene. The V segment lost 1 base and the J segment 6 bases; nucleotides outside the gene matches: 5. The CDR3 sequence: CASSEEAGAGEQYF. CDR3 DNA: TGTGCCAGCAGTGAAGAAGCGGGAGCTGGCGAGCAGTACTTC. The variable domain in full, with the rest retrieved from reference TRBV2 and TRBJ2-7, is EPEVTQTPSHQVTQMGQEVILRCVPISNHLYFYWYRQILGQKVEFLVSFYNNEISEKSEIFDDQFSVERPDGSNFTLKIRSTKLEDSAMYFCASSEEAGAGEQYFGPGTRLTVT.

This clone was detected many times. J is TRBJ2-2 and V is TRBV5-4; 11 bases map to TRBD2. V lost 5 bases, J lost 2 bases, and 5 bases stayed unmatched. CDR1 is SGHNT and CDR2 is YYREEE in the germline V gene (reference sequence). This CDR3 is 16 amino acids long. CDR3: CASRRTSGLNTGELFF. CDR3 DNA: TGTGCCAGCAGAAGGACTAGCGGGCTTAACACCGGGGAGCTGTTTTTT.

This clone appeared a few times. An end of the junction differs from the germline gene, which may be a read error. V is TRBV18 and J is TRBJ2-4; TRBD1 matches 7 bases. CDR3 size: 16 residues. Looked up from germline, CDR1 is KGHSH and CDR2 is LQKENI. The CDR3 DNA is TGTGCCAGCTCACGGGACAGCTTGTTAGCCAGAAACATTCAGTACTTC. This translates into CASSRDSLLARNIQYF.

This clone has ten or more counts. CDR3 nucleotide sequence: TGCGCCAGCAGCCAAGTTGTGCGGATCCCTTTACAGCAGTACTTC. Its protein is CASSQVVRIPLQQYF. The chain combines TRBV4-1 with TRBJ2-7; no firm D call. V shed 1 base and J shed 8 bases, with 18 bases lying between them. The CDR3 contains 15 residues. CDR1 and CDR2 (germline): MGHRA, YSYEKL.